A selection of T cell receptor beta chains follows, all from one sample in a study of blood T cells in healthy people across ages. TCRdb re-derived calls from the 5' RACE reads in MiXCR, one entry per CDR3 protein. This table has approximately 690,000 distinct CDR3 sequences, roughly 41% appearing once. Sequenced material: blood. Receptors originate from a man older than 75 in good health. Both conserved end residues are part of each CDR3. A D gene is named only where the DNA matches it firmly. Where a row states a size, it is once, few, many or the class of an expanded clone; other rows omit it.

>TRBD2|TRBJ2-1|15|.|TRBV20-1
TGCAGTGCTTTTAGCGGGAGTGTAGGAGGAGAGACCCAGTTCTTC
CSAFSGSVGGETQFF
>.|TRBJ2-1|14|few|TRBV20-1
TGCAGTGCGTGGAGGAGAAAGGGTTACAATGAGCAGTTCTTC
CSAWRRKGYNEQFF
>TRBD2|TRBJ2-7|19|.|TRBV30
TGTGCCTGGAGTCCGTTTTCCGGGACTAGCGGGATTCACTCCTACGAGCAGTACTTC
CAWSPFSGTSGIHSYEQYF
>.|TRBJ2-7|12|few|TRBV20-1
TGCAGTGCTAGTGACCAGGACTACGAGCAGTACTTC
CSASDQDYEQYF
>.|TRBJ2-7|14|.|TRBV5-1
TGCGCCAGCAGCCCGGAGGGCAGGGCCTACGAGCAGTACTTC
CASSPEGRAYEQYF
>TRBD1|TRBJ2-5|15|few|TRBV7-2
TGTGCCAGCAGTTCTGCAGGGGGCGGGTGGGAGACCCAGTACTTC
CASSSAGGGWETQYF
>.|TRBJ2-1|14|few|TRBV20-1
TGCAGTGCTAGGAGGGGAAGGTCTGGCAATGAGCAGTTCTTC
CSARRGRSGNEQFF
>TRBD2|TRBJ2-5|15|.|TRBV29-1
TGCAGCGTTGAAGGAGGAGAGCGGGAAAAAGAGACCCAGTACTTC
CSVEGGEREKETQYF
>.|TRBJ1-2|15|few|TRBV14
TGTGCCAGCAGCCCGACCCTGGGGGCCATCTATGGCTACACCTTC
CASSPTLGAIYGYTF
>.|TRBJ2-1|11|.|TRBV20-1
TGCAGTTCCAAAAGAAACAATGAGCAGTTCTTC
CSSKRNNEQFF
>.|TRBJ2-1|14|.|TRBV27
TGTGCCAGCAGGGGGGGCGCGGTGGGGGTGGAGCAGTTCTTC
CASRGGAVGVEQFF
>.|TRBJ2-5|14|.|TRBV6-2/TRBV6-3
TGTGCCAGCAGTACGGACGGGAGTAGGGAGACCCAGTACTTC
CASSTDGSRETQYF
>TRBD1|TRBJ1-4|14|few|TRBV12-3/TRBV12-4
TGTGCCAGCAGCCGAACCGGGACAGGTGAAAAACTGTTTTTT
CASSRTGTGEKLFF
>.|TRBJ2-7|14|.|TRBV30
TGTGCCCGGAGATCAAAGGGACTCTCTACCGAGCAGTACTTC
CARRSKGLSTEQYF
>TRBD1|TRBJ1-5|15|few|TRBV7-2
TGTGCCAGCAGCTCCGACAGGGGGGATAATCAGCCCCAGCATTTT
CASSSDRGDNQPQHF
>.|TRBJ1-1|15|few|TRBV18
TGTGCCAGCTCACCACAGTGGGCAGAGAACACTGAAGCTTTCTTT
CASSPQWAENTEAFF
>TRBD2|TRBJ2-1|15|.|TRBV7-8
TGTGCCAACAGCCTAACCGGGACTACCTACAATGAGCAGTTCTTC
CANSLTGTTYNEQFF
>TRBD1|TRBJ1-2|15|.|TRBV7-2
TGTGTCAGCAGCTCCGCGGACAGGGGAAGGAGTGGCTACACCTTC
CVSSSADRGRSGYTF
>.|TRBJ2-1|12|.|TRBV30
TGTGCCTCAGGGGTCTTAAACAATGAGCAGTTCTTC
CASGVLNNEQFF
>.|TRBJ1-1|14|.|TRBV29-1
TGCAGCATCCGGACAGTTAACCTATTCACTGAAGCTTTCTTT
CSIRTVNLFTEAFF
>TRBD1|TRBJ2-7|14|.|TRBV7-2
TGTGCCAGCAGCTTAGGACAGGGGGGCGATGAGCAGTACTTC
CASSLGQGGDEQYF
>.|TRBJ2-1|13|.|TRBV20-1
TGCAGTGCTAGAGGGGGAGCGGTCGATGAGCAGTTCTTC
CSARGGAVDEQFF
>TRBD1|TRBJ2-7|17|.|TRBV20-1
TGCAGTGCACCCCTCAGACCCGCAATGGGGACAGGGAACGAGCAGTACTTC
CSAPLRPAMGTGNEQYF
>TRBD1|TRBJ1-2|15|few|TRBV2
TGTGCCAGCAGCGAGACCTTACAGGGGGCGAGTGGCTACACCTTC
CASSETLQGASGYTF
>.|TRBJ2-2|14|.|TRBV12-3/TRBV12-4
TGTGCCAGCAGTTTTGAACGGTCAACCGGGGAGCTGTTTTTT
CASSFERSTGELFF
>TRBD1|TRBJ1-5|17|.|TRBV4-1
TGCGCCAGCAGCCAAGATTGGACGGGACAGGGTCATCAGCCCCAGCATTTT
CASSQDWTGQGHQPQHF
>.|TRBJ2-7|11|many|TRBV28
TGTGCCAGCAGGAGCACCTACGAGCAGTACTTC
CASRSTYEQYF
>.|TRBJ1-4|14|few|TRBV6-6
TGTGCCAGCAGTTACTCGGGGAGGCGGGAAAAACTGTTTTTT
CASSYSGRREKLFF
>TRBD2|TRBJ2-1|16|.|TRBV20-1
TGCAGTGCTAGACTCCCCTTGGGCGGGAGATACAATGAGCAGTTCTTC
CSARLPLGGRYNEQFF
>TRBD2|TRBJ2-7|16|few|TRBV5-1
TGCGCCAGCAGCCCCGGGACTAGCGGTATCGGGTACGAGCAGTACTTC
CASSPGTSGIGYEQYF
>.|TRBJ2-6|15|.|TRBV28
TGTGCCAGCAGCTTACTGCTCGCTGGGGCCAACGTCCTGACTTTC
CASSLLLAGANVLTF
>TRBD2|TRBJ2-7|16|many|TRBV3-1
TGTGCCAGCAGCCAATGGCTAGCGGGGATGCCCTACGAGCAGTACTTC
CASSQWLAGMPYEQYF
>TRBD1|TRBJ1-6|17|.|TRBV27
TGTGCCAGCAGTAGGGCGCAGGGGGCGACCTATAATTCACCCCTCCACTTT
CASSRAQGATYNSPLHF
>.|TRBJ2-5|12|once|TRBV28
TGTGCCAGCATTTTCAGCAGGGGCTCCCAGTACTTC
CASIFSRGSQYF
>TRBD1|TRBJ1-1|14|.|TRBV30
TGTGCCTGGACCCGACAGGGTGTGTACACTGAAGCTTTCTTT
CAWTRQGVYTEAFF
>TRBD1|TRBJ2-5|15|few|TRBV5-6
TGTGCCAGCAGCCTGGGACAGGGGGCTTTCAATGAGCAGTACTTC
CASSLGQGAFNEQYF
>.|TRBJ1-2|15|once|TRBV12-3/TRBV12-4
TGTGCCAGCAGTCCTAATCGGGGCACCTTGGTGGGCTACACCTTC
CASSPNRGTLVGYTF
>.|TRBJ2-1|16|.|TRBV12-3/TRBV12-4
TGTGCCAGCACCACCGAGGCCGTCCTCTTGAGCAATGAGCAGTTCTTC
CASTTEAVLLSNEQFF
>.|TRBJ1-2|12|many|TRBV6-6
TGTGCCAGCCGGGGGGCTAACTATGGCTACACCTTC
CASRGANYGYTF
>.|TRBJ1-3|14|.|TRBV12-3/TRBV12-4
TGTGCCAGCAGTTTAGATAGGGGAGGAAACACCATATATTTT
CASSLDRGGNTIYF
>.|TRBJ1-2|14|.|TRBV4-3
TGCGCCAGCAGCCAAGATTGGCAGGACTATGGCTACACCTTC
CASSQDWQDYGYTF
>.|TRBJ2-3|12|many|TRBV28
TGTGCCTCCTTGAGTTCCGCAGATACGCAGTATTTT
CASLSSADTQYF
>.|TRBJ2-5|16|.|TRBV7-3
TGTGCCAGCAGCTTAAATCCCCGGGGGATGATGCAGACCCAGTACTTC
CASSLNPRGMMQTQYF
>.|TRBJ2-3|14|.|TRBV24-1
TGTGCCACCAGTGAGACAGGTAGCACAGATACGCAGTATTTT
CATSETGSTDTQYF
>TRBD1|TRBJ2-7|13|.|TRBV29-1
TGCAGCGTTGAAGCCGGGACAGGGGACGAGCAGTACTTC
CSVEAGTGDEQYF
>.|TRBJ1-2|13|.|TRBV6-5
TGTGCCAGCAGTGACTCGGGGGGTTATGGCTACACCTTC
CASSDSGGYGYTF
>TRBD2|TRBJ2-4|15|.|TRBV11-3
TGTGCCAGCAGCTCTAGCGGGAGGCCTACTCGAGAGCAGTACTTC
CASSSSGRPTREQYF
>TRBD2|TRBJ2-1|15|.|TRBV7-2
TGTGCCAGCAGCCCTACGACTAGCGGCTACAATGAGCAGTTCTTC
CASSPTTSGYNEQFF
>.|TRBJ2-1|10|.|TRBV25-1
TGTGTCAGCAGTCGGAATGAGCAGTTCTTC
CVSSRNEQFF
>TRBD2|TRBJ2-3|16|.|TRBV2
TGTGCCAGCAGTGAAGACCTAGCGGGAGCCACAGATACGCAGTATTTT
CASSEDLAGATDTQYF
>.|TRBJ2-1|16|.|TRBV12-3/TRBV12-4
TGTGCCAGCAGAGAAGGCGCGGGGGCTACCGGGGATGAGCAGTTCTTC
CASREGAGATGDEQFF
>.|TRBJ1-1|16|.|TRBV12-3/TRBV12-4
TGCGCCAGCAGTTTAGACAGAGGCCGAGGGAGGACTGAAGCTTTCTTT
CASSLDRGRGRTEAFF
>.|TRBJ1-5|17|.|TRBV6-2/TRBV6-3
TGTGCCAGCAGTTACTTACGGGTGATAGGGGCAGATCAGCCCCAGCATTTT
CASSYLRVIGADQPQHF